Described below is a single T cell receptor (beta chain) sequence and its context. These data originate in a study of T cell responses to AZD1222 COVID-19 vaccine. Germline CDR1 ENHRY, CDR2 SYGVKD. CDR3 length equals 13 residues. Trimming took 9 bases from V and 0 from J; bases not matched to a gene: 2. Libraries were prepared by immunoSEQ multiplex PCR; TCRdb keeps only in-frame clonotypes and omits some of them. The sample records 95,000 or so clones, approximately 89% being singletons. V is TRBV10-3 and J is TRBJ1-3; 7 nucleotides agree with TRBD1. This TCR came from an adult in good health. Sequences were derived from peripheral blood, sampled on day 0 of MenACWY control vaccination. CDR3 DNA sequence: TGTGCCATAGGACAGGCCTCTGGAAACACCATATATTTT. The encoded protein is CAIGQASGNTIYF.